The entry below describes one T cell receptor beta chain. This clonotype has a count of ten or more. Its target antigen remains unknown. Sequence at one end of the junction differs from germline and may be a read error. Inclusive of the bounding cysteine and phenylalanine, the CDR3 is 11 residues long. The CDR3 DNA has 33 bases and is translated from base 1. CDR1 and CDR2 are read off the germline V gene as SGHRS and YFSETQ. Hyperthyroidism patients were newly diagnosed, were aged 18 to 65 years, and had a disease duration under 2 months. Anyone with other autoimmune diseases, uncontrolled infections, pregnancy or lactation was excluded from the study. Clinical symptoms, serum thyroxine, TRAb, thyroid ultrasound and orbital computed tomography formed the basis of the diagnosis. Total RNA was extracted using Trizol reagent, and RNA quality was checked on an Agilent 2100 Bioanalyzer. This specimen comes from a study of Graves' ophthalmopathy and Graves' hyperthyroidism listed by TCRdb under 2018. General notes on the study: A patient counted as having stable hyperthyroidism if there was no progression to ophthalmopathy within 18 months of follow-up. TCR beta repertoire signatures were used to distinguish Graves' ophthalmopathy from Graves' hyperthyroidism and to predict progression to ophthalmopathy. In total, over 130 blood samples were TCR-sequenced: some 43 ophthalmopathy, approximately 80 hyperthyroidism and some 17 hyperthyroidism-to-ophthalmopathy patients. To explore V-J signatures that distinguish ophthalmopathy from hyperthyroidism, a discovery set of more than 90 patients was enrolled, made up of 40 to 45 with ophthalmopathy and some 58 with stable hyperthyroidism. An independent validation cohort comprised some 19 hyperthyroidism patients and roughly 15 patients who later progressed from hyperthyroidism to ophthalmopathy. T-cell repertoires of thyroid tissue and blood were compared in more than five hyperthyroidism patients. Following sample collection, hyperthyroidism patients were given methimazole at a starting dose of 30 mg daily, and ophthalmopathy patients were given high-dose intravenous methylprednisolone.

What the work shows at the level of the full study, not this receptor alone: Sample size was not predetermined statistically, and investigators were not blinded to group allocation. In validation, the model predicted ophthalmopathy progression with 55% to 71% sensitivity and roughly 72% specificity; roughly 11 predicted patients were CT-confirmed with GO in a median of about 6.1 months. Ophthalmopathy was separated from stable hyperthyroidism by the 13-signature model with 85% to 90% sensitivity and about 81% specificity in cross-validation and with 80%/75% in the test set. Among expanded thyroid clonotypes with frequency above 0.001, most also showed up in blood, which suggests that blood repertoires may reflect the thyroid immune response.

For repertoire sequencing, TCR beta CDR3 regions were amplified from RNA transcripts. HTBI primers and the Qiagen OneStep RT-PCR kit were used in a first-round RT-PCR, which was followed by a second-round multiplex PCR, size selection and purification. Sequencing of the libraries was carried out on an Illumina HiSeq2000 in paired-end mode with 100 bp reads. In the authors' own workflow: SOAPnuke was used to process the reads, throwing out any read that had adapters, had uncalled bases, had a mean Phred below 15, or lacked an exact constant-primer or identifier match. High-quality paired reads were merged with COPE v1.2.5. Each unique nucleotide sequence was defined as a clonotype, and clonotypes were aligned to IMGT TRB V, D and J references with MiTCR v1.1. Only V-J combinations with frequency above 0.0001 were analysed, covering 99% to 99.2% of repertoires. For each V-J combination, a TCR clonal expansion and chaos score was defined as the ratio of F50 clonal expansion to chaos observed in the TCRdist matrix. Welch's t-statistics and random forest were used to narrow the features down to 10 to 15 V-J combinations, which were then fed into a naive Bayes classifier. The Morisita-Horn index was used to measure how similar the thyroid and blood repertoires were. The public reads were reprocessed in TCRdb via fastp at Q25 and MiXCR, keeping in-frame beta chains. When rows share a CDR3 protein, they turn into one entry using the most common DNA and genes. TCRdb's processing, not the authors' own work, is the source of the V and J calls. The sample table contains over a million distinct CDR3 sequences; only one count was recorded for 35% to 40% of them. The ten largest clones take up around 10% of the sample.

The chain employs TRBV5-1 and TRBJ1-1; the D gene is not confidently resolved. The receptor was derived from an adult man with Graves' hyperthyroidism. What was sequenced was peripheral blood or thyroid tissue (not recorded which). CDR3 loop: CASRMNTEAFF. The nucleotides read TGTGCCAGCAGGATGAACACTGAAGCTTTCTTT.